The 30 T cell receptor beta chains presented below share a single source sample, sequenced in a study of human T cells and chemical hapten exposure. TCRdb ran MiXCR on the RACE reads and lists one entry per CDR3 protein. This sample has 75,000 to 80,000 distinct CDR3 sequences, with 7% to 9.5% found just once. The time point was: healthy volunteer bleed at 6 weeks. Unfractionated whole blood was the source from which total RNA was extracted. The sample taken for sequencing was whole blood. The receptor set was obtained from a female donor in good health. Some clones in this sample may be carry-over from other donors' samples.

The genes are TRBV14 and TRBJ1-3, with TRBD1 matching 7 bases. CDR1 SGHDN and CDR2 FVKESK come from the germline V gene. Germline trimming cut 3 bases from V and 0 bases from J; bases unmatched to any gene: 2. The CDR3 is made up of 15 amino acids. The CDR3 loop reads CASSQGQLSGNTIYF. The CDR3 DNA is TGTGCCAGCAGCCAGGGACAGCTCTCTGGAAACACCATATATTTT.

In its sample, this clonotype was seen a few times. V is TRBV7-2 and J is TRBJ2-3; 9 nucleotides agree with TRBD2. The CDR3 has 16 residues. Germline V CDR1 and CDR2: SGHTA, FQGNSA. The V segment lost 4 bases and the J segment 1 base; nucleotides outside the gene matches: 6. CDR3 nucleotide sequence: TGTGCCAGCAGCTCCCGAATAGCGGGGGGCACAGATACGCAGTATTTT. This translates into CASSSRIAGGTDTQYF.

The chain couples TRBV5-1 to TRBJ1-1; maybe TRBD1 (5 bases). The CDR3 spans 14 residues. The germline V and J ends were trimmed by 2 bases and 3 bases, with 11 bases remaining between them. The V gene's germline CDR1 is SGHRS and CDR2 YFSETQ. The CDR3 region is CASSLKGLDTEAFF. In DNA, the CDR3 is TGCGCCAGCAGCTTAAAGGGGTTGGACACTGAAGCTTTCTTT.

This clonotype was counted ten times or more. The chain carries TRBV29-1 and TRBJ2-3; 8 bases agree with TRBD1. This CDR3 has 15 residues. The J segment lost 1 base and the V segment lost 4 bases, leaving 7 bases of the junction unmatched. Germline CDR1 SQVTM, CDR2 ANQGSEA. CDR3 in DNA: TGCAGCGTTGGCTTTCAGGGGGCGGGCACAGATACGCAGTATTTT. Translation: CSVGFQGAGTDTQYF.

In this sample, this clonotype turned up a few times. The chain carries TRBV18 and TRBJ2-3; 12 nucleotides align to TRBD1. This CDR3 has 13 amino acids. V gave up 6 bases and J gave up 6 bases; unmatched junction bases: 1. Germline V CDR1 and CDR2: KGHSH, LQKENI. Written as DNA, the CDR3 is TGTGCCAGCTCCGGGACAGGGGGCGATACGCAGTATTTT. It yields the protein CASSGTGGDTQYF.

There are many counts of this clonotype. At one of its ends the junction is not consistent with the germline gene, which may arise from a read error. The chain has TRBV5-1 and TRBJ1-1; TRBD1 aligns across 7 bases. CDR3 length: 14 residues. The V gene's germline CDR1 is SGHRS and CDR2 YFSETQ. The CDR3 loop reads CASSLGTANTEAFF. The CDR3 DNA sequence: TGCGCCAGCAGTTTGGGGACAGCGAACACTGAAGCTTTCTTT.

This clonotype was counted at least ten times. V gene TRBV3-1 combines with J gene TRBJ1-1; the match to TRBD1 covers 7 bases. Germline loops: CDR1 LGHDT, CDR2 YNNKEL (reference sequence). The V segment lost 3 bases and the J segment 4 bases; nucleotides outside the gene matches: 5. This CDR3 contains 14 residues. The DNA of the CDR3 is TGTGCCAGCAGCCAGCGACAGGGTGGCACTGAAGCTTTCTTT. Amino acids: CASSQRQGGTEAFF. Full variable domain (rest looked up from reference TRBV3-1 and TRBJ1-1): DTAVSQTPKYLVTQMGNDKSIKCEQNLGHDTMYWYKQDSKKFLKIMFSYNNKELIINETVPNRFSPKSPDKAHLNLHINSLELGDSAVYFCASSQRQGGTEAFFGQGTRLTVV.

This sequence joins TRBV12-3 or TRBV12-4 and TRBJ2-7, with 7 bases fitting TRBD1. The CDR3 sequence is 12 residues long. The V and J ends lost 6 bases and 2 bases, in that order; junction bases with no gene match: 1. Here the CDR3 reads CASRQGAYEQYF. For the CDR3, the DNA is TGTGCCAGCAGGCAGGGGGCCTACGAGCAGTACTTC.

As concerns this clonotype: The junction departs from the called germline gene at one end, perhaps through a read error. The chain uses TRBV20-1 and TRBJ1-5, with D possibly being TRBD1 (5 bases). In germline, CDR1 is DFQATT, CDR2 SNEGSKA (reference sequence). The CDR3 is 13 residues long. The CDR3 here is CSARAGTNQPQNF. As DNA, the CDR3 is TGCAGTGCTAGGGCTGGGACTAATCAGCCCCAGAATTTT.

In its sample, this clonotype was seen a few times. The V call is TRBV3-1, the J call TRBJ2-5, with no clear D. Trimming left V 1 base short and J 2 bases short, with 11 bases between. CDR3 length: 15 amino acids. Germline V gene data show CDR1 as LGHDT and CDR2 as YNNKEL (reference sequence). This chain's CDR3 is CASSQGPRLQETQYF. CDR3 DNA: TGTGCCAGCAGCCAAGGTCCACGGCTACAAGAGACCCAGTACTTC.

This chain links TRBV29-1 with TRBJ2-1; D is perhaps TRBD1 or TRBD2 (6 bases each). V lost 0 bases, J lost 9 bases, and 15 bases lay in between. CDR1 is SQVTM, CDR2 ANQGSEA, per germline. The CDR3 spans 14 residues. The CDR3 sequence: CSVEDRGGAGEQFF. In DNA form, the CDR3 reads TGCAGCGTTGAAGATCGAGGGGGAGCGGGTGAGCAGTTCTTC.

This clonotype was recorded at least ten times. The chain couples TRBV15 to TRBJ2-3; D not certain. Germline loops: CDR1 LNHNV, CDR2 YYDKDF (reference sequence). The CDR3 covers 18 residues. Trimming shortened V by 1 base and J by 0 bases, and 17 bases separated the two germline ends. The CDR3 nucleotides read TGTGCCACCAGCAGAGGATTAAACAGAGAGACTAGCACAGATACGCAGTATTTT. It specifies CATSRGLNRETSTDTQYF.

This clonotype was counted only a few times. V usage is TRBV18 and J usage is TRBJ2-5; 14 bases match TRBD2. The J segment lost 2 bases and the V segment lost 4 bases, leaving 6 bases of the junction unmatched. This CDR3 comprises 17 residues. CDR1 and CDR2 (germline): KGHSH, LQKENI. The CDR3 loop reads CASSRTGTSGGQETQYF. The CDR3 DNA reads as TGTGCCAGCTCACGAACCGGGACTAGCGGGGGACAAGAGACCCAGTACTTC. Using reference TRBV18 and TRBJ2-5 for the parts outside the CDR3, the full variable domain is NAGVMQNPRHLVRRRGQEARLRCSPMKGHSHVYWYRQLPEEGLKFMVYLQKENIIDESGMPKERFSAEFPKEGPSILRIQQVVRGDSAAYFCASSRTGTSGGQETQYFGPGTRLLVL.

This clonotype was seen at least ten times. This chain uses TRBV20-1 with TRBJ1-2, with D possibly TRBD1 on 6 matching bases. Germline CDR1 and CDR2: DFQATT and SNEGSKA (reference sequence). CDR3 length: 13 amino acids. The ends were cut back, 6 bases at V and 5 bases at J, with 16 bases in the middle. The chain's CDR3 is CSAFQDSVYGYTF. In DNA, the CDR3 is TGCAGTGCCTTCCAGGACAGTGTATATGGCTACACCTTC.

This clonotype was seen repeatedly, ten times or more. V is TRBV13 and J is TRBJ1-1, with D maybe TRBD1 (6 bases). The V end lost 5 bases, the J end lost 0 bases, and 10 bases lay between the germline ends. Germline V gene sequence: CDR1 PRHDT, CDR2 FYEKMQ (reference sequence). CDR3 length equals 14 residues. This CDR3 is CASSLQGLNTEAFF. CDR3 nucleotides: TGTGCCAGCAGCCTACAGGGACTGAACACTGAAGCTTTCTTT.

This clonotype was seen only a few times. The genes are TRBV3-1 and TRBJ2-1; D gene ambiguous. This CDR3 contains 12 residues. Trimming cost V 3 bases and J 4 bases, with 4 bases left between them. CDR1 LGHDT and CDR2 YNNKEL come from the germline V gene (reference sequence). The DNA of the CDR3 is TGTGCCAGCAGCCATAAGTACAATGAGCAGTTCTTC. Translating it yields CASSHKYNEQFF.

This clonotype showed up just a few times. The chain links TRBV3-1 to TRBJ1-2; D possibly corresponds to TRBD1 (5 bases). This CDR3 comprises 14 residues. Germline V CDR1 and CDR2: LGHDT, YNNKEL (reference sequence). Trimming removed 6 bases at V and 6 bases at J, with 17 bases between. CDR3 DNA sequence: TGTGCCAGCAGTACAGCAGGGTTTCAGGATGGCTACACCTTC. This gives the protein CASSTAGFQDGYTF.

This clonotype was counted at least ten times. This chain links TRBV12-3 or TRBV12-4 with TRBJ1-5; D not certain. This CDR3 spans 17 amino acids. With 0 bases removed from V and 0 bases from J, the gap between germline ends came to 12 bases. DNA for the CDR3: TGTGCCAGCAGTTTAGCTGAGGGAATTAATAGCAATCAGCCCCAGCATTTT. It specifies CASSLAEGINSNQPQHF.

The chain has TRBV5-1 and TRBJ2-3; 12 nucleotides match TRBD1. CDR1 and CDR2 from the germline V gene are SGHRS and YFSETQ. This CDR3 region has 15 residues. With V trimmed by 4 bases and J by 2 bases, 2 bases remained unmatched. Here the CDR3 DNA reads TGCGCCAGCAGCCGGGACAGGGGGCTCACAGATACGCAGTATTTT. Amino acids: CASSRDRGLTDTQYF.

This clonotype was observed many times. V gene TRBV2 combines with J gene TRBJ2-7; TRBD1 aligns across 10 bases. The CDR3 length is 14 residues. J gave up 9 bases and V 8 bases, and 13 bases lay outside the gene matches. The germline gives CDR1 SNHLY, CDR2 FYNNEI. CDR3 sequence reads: CASGQDRGIRRQYF. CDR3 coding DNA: TGTGCCAGCGGCCAGGACAGGGGGATTCGAAGGCAGTACTTC.

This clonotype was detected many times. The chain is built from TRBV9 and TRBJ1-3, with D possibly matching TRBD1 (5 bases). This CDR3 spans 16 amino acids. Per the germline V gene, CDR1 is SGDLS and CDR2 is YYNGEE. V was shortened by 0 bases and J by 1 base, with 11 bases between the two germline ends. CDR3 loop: CASSVDFRGSGNTIYF. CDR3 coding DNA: TGTGCCAGCAGCGTAGATTTTAGGGGTTCTGGAAACACCATATATTTT.

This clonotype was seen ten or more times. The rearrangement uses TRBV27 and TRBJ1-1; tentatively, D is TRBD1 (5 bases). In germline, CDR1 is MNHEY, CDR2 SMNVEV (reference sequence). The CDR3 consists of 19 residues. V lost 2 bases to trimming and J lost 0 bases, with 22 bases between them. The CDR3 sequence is CASSLETPGGWSMNTEAFF. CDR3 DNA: TGTGCCAGCAGTTTAGAAACACCCGGGGGATGGTCCATGAACACTGAAGCTTTCTTT.

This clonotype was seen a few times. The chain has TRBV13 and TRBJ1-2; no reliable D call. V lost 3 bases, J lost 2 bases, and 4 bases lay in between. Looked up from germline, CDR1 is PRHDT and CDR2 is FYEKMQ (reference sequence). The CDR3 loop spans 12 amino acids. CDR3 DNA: TGTGCCAGCAGCTTTTTAAACTATGGCTACACCTTC. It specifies CASSFLNYGYTF.

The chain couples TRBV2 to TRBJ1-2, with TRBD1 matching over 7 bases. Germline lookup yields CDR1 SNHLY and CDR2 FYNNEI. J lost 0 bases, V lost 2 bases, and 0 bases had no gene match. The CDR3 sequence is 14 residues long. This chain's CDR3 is CASSETGANYGYTF. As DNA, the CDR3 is TGTGCCAGCAGTGAAACAGGGGCTAACTATGGCTACACCTTC.

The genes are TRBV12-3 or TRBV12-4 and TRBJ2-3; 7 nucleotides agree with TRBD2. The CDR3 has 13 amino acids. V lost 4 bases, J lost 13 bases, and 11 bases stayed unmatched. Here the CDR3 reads CASSSPGTKEEYF. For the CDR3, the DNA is TGTGCCAGCAGTTCCCCCGGGACTAAGGAAGAGTATTTT.

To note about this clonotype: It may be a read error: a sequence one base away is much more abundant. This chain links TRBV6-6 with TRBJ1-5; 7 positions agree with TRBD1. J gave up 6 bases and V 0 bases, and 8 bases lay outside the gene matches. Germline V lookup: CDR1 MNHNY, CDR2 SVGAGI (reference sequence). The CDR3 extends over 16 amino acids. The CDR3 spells CASSYSKGGLLQPQHF. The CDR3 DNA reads TGTGCCAGCAGTTACTCGAAAGGGGGCTTACTTCAGCCCCAGCATTTT.

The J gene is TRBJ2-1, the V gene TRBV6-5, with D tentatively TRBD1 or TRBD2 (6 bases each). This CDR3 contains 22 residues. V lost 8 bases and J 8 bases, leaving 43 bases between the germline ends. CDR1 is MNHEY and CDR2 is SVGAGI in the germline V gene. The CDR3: CASYGPGGAAVSSPRAIDEQFF. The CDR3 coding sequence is TGTGCCAGCTATGGTCCCGGGGGCGCGGCGGTTTCGAGCCCCCGGGCGATCGATGAGCAGTTCTTC.

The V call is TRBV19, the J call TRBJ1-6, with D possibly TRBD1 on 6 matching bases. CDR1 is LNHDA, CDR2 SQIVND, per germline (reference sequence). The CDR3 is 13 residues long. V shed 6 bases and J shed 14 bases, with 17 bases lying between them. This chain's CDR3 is CASRNRERTALHF. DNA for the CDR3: TGTGCCAGTAGAAACAGGGAGAGGACAGCCCTCCACTTT.

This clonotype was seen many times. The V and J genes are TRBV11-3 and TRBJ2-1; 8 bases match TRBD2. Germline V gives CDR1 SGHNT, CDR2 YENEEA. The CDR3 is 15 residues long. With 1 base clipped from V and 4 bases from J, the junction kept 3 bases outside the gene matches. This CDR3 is CASSLGGGSYNEQFF. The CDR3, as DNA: TGTGCCAGCAGCTTAGGCGGGGGGTCGTACAATGAGCAGTTCTTC.

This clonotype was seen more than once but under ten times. The CDR3 loop is CASSLVGGHEQYF. The CDR3, as DNA: TGCGCCAGCAGCTTGGTTGGGGGCCACGAGCAGTACTTC. The V and J genes are TRBV5-1 and TRBJ2-7; tentatively, D is TRBD1 (6 bases). The CDR3 loop spans 13 amino acids. Trimming pared 0 bases from V and 5 bases from J, leaving 9 bases between. Germline CDR1 SGHRS, CDR2 YFSETQ. The whole variable domain, filled in from reference TRBV5-1 and TRBJ2-7, reads KAGVTQTPRYLIKTRGQQVTLSCSPISGHRSVSWYQQTPGQGLQFLFEYFSETQRNKGNFPGRFSGRQFSNSRSEMNVSTLELGDSALYLCASSLVGGHEQYFGPGTRLTVT.